The 6 T cell receptor beta chains below all came from one sample that was sequenced in a study of a mutant IDH1 vaccine in newly diagnosed glioma. Time point reported: week 47, end of study. A single vaccine dose contained 300 ug of mutant IDH1 20-mer peptide, and topical imiquimod was used with it. Repertoires were generated with immunoSEQ multiplex PCR, while TCRdb's copy carries only in-frame clones and drops some. The sample has tens of thousands of clones; roughly four fifths are singletons. For these receptors, no antigen is known. Source: PBMCs, taken from a glioma patient whose treatment included an IDH1 peptide vaccine. Receptors originate from a man aged 35 to 55 with glioma.

The V call is TRBV4-1, the J call TRBJ2-1, with D unclear. V lost 6 bases and J 0 bases, leaving 9 bases between the germline ends. The CDR3 is made up of 14 amino acids. Germline V gene lookup returns CDR1 MGHRA and CDR2 YSYEKL. CDR3: CASSPGNSYNEQFF. CDR3 sequence (DNA): TGCGCCAGCAGTCCTGGGAACTCCTACAATGAGCAGTTCTTC.

V gene TRBV18 combines with J gene TRBJ1-5, with 8 bases matching TRBD1. Per germline, CDR1 KGHSH and CDR2 LQKENI. V lost 3 bases, J lost 0 bases, and 7 bases stayed unmatched. The CDR3 is 17 amino acids. Written as DNA, the CDR3 is TGTGCCAGCTCACCCCCGGGACAGGTCTATAGCAATCAGCCCCAGCATTTT. The encoded protein is CASSPPGQVYSNQPQHF.

V gene TRBV5-1 combines with J gene TRBJ2-5; 7 bases map to TRBD1. The J segment lost 4 bases and the V segment lost 3 bases, leaving 9 bases of the junction unmatched. The CDR3 covers 15 residues. Germline V gene sequence: CDR1 SGHRS, CDR2 YFSETQ. The CDR3 DNA follows: TGCGCCAGCAGCTCATCAACAGGGGATGGAGAGACCCAGTACTTC. As protein: CASSSSTGDGETQYF. Full variable domain (missing parts from reference TRBV5-1 and TRBJ2-5): KAGVTQTPRYLIKTRGQQVTLSCSPISGHRSVSWYQQTPGQGLQFLFEYFSETQRNKGNFPGRFSGRQFSNSRSEMNVSTLELGDSALYLCASSSSTGDGETQYFGPGTRLLVL.

The chain recombines TRBV2 with TRBJ2-1; a possible D gene is TRBD1 (5 bases). With 1 base removed from V and 7 bases from J, the gap between germline ends came to 8 bases. Germline CDR1 and CDR2: SNHLY and FYNNEI. This CDR3 spans 13 amino acids. CDR3 region: CASSEGGGNEQFF. The CDR3 DNA reads as TGTGCCAGCAGTGAAGGGGGCGGTAATGAGCAGTTCTTC. Supplemented by reference TRBV2 and TRBJ2-1, the full variable domain reads EPEVTQTPSHQVTQMGQEVILRCVPISNHLYFYWYRQILGQKVEFLVSFYNNEISEKSEIFDDQFSVERPDGSNFTLKIRSTKLEDSAMYFCASSEGGGNEQFFGPGTRLTVL.

The CDR3 is CASSTWTESNYGYTF. CDR3 sequence (DNA): TGTGCCAGCAGCACCTGGACCGAGTCTAACTATGGCTACACCTTC. The rearrangement links TRBV5-6 to TRBJ1-2; D ambiguous. This CDR3 comprises 15 residues. Trimming pared 4 bases from V and 0 bases from J, leaving 13 bases between. CDR1 and CDR2 (germline): SGHDT, YYEEEE.

This chain connects TRBV2 to TRBJ2-7; the D gene is possibly TRBD2 (6 bases). The CDR3 runs 14 residues. The germline CDR1 and CDR2 sequences are SNHLY and FYNNEI. V lost 4 bases and J 5 bases, leaving 15 bases between the germline ends. CDR3 in amino acids: CASSARLGGDEQYF. In DNA form, the CDR3 reads TGTGCCAGCAGTGCCAGGCTAGGAGGGGACGAGCAGTACTTC.